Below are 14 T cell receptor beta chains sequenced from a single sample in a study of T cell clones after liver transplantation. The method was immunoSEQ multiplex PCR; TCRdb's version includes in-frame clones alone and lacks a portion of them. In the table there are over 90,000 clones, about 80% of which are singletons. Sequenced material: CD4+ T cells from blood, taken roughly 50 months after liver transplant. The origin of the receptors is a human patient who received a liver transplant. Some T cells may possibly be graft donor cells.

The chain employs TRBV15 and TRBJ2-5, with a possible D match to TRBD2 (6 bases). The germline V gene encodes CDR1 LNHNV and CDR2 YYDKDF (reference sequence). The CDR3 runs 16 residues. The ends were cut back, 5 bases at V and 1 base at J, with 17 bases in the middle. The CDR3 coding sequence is TGTGCCACCAGCGGGGATGAAAGCGGGCGCCAAGAGACCCAGTACTTC. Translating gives CATSGDESGRQETQYF.

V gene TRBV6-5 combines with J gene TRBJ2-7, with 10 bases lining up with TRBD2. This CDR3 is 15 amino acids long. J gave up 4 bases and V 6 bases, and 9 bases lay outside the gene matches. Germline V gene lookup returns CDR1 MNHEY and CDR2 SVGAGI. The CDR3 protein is CASSPASGSGYEQYF. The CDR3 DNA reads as TGTGCCAGCAGCCCCGCTAGCGGGAGTGGGTACGAGCAGTACTTC.

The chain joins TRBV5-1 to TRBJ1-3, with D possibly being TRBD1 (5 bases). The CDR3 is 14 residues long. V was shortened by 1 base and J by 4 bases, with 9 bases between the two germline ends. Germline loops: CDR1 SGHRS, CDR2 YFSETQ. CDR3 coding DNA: TGCGCCAGCAGCTTGACCAACAGGGGAAACACCATATATTTT. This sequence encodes CASSLTNRGNTIYF.

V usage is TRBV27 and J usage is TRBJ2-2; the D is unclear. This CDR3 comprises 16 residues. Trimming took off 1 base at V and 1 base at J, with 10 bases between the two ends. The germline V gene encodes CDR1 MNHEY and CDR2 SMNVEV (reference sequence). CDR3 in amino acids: CASSLLAGRNTGELFF. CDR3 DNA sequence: TGTGCCAGCAGTTTATTGGCAGGTCGGAACACCGGGGAGCTGTTTTTT.

The CDR3 DNA is TGTGCCAGCAGCTTAGGGGGGACAGGGCAATATGGCTACACCTTC. It codes for CASSLGGTGQYGYTF. The chain couples TRBV7-6 to TRBJ1-2, with 9 bases matching TRBD1. The CDR3 runs 15 residues. J lost 5 bases, V lost 1 base, and 5 bases had no gene match. CDR1 is SGHVS and CDR2 is FNYEAQ in the germline V gene.

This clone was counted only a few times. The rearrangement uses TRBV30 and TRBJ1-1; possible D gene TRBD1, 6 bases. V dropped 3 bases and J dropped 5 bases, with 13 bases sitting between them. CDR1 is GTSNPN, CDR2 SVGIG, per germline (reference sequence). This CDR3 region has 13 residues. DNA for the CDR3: TGTGCCTGGAGAGACTCCGGGACAACTGAAGCTTTCTTT. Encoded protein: CAWRDSGTTEAFF.

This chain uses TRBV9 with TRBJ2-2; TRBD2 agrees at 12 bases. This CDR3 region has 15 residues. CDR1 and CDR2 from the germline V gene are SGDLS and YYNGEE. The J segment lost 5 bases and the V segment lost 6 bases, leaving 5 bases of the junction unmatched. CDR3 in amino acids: CASNPGLAGTGELFF. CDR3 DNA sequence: TGTGCCAGCAACCCAGGACTAGCGGGGACCGGGGAGCTGTTTTTT.

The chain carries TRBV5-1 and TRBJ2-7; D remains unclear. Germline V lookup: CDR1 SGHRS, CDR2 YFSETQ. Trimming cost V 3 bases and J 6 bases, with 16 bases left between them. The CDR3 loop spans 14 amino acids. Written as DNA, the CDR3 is TGCGCCAGCAGCTCCGAACTTCCCACGAGCGAGCAGTACTTC. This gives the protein CASSSELPTSEQYF. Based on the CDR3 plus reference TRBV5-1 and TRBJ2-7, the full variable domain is KAGVTQTPRYLIKTRGQQVTLSCSPISGHRSVSWYQQTPGQGLQFLFEYFSETQRNKGNFPGRFSGRQFSNSRSEMNVSTLELGDSALYLCASSSELPTSEQYFGPGTRLTVT.

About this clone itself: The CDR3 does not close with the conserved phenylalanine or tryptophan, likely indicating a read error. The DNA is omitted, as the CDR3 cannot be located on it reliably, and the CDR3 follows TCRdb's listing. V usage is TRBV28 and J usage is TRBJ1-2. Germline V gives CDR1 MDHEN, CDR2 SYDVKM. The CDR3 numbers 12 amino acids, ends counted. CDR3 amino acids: CASGGAANNRVL.

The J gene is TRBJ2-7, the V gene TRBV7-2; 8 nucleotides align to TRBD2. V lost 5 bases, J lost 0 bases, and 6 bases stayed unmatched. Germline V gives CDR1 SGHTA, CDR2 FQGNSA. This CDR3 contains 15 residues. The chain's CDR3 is CASSRTSGSSYEQYF. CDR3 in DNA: TGTGCCAGCAGCAGAACTAGCGGATCCTCCTACGAGCAGTACTTC.

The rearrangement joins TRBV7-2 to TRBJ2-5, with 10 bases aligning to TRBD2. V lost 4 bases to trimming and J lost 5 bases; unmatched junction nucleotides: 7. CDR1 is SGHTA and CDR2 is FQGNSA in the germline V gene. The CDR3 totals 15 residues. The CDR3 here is CASSYQRGGWETQYF. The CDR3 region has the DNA TGTGCCAGCAGCTACCAGCGGGGGGGTTGGGAGACCCAGTACTTC.

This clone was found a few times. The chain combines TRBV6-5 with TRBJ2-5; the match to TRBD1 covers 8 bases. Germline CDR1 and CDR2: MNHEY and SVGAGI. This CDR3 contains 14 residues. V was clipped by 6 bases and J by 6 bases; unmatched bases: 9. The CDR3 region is CASSRRTGKQTQYF. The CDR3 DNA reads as TGTGCCAGCAGCCGCCGGACAGGGAAACAGACCCAGTACTTC.

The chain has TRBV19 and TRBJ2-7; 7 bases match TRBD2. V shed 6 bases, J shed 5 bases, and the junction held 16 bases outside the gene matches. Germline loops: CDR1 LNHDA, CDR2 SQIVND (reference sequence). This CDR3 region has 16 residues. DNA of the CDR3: TGTGCCAGTAGACCAGACCTCTTCGGGGGGTCCCACGAGCAGTACTTC. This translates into CASRPDLFGGSHEQYF.

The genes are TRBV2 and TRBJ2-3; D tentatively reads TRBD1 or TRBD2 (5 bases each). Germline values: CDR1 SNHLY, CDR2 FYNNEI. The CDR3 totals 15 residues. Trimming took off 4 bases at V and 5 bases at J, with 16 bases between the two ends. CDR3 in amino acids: CASSGFGASQDTQYF. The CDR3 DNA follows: TGTGCCAGCAGTGGTTTTGGGGCTAGCCAAGATACGCAGTATTTT.